This T cell receptor (beta chain) was recorded in a study of cytomegalovirus exposure and HLA in healthy donors. From germline, CDR1 is SGDLS and CDR2 YYNGEE. This CDR3 comprises 16 residues. V dropped 4 bases and J dropped 5; count of bases not matched to a gene: 11. In this sample, this clone turned up a few times. PCR used 60 Vbeta primers and 13 Jbeta primers. Produced via immunoSEQ multiplex PCR; TCRdb's table is partial and in-frame only. The repertoire holds under 200,000 clones, with 55% to 80% as singletons. The sample consisted of PBMCs. The sequence was obtained from a young woman in good health and CMV-seropositive. This rearrangement joins TRBV9 to TRBJ2-5; 10 positions agree with TRBD2. The CDR3, as DNA: TGTGCCAGCAGCACCCTCAGCGGGAGGGTCGGGGAGACCCAGTACTTC. As protein: CASSTLSGRVGETQYF.